This note documents a single T cell receptor (beta chain) sequence. In germline, CDR1 is SGDLS, CDR2 YYNGEE. V shed 0 bases and J shed 9 bases, with 10 bases lying between them. This CDR3 spans 13 amino acids. Sequenced by immunoSEQ multiplex PCR; TCRdb stores in-frame clones only, minus some. In the table there are tens of thousands of clones, less than 85% of which are singletons. This record comes from a study of control samples from healthy donors and cancer patients. The chain links TRBV9 to TRBJ2-1, with D possibly being TRBD2 (6 bases). This receptor was obtained from a man aged 55-75 years in good health. Sequences were obtained from blood. The CDR3 loop reads CASSVGGVGEQFF. In nucleotides, the CDR3 is TGTGCCAGCAGCGTAGGCGGGGTTGGTGAGCAGTTCTTC.